The 27 T cell receptor beta chains listed next were all sequenced from one sample in a study of blood T cell repertoires in COVID-19. Libraries were prepared by immunoSEQ multiplex PCR; TCRdb keeps only in-frame clonotypes and omits some of them. The table includes roughly 230,000 clones, 90% detected once. The specimen was peripheral blood. All receptors come from a woman in her sixties or seventies with COVID-19, enrolled during active disease.

In this sample, this clone turned up a few times. The chain couples TRBV19 to TRBJ1-3; no reliable D call. The CDR3 is 14 amino acids. V was clipped by 6 bases and J by 0 bases, with 9 bases between them. The germline gives CDR1 LNHDA, CDR2 SQIVND (reference sequence). CDR3 in amino acids: CASRKFSSGNTIYF. CDR3 DNA sequence: TGTGCCAGTAGAAAATTCAGCTCTGGAAACACCATATATTTT.

The chain has TRBV5-1 and TRBJ1-6; possibly TRBD1 for D (5 bases). Trimming cost V 3 bases and J 4 bases, with 8 bases left between them. The CDR3 runs 14 residues. Germline assignment: CDR1 SGHRS and CDR2 YFSETQ. CDR3 in amino acids: CASSSRQYNSPLHF. CDR3 sequence (DNA): TGCGCCAGCAGCTCCCGACAGTATAATTCACCCCTCCACTTT.

The J gene is TRBJ1-1, the V gene TRBV5-1; D perhaps matches TRBD1 (5 bases). CDR3 length equals 12 residues. Germline loops: CDR1 SGHRS, CDR2 YFSETQ. The V end was cut by 7 bases, the J end by 5 bases, with 12 bases between. The CDR3 sequence: CASAWEGTEAFF. The CDR3 DNA follows: TGCGCCAGCGCCTGGGAGGGGACTGAAGCTTTCTTT.

V and J are TRBV5-6 and TRBJ1-4, with 8 bases that match TRBD1. Trimming cost V 0 bases and J 8 bases; bases outside gene matches: 6. The CDR3 length is 15 residues. The germline gives CDR1 SGHDT, CDR2 YYEEEE. The CDR3 protein is CASSLVAQGGEKLFF. DNA of the CDR3: TGTGCCAGCAGCTTGGTGGCACAGGGGGGCGAAAAACTGTTTTTT.

This sequence joins TRBV7-9 and TRBJ2-2; no reliable D call. The CDR3 covers 14 residues. Germline V gene lookup returns CDR1 SEHNR and CDR2 FQNEAQ (reference sequence). V lost 1 base and J lost 0, with 3 bases in between. The CDR3 protein is CASSLVANTGELFF. CDR3 bases: TGTGCCAGCAGCTTAGTAGCGAACACCGGGGAGCTGTTTTTT.

This chain joins TRBV6-4 and TRBJ1-2; TRBD1 aligns across 8 bases. This CDR3 comprises 16 residues. With V trimmed by 0 bases and J by 7 bases, 10 bases remained unmatched. CDR1 and CDR2 (germline): MRHNA, SNTAGT. In DNA form, the CDR3 reads TGTGCCAGCAGTGACTCGCATCGTGGGGGGACAGGTGGCTACACCTTC. Its translation is CASSDSHRGGTGGYTF.

The chain carries TRBV19 and TRBJ1-1; D ambiguous. V dropped 4 bases and J dropped 0 bases, with 6 bases sitting between them. In germline, CDR1 is LNHDA, CDR2 SQIVND (reference sequence). CDR3 length equals 13 residues. The CDR3 loop is CASSKLMNTEAFF. The CDR3 DNA follows: TGTGCCAGTAGTAAACTGATGAACACTGAAGCTTTCTTT.

This clone was seen a handful of times. The chain carries TRBV25-1 and TRBJ2-3, with D possibly TRBD2 on 6 matching bases. Deletions cut 2 bases from V and 6 bases from J, with 15 bases between. The CDR3 runs 15 residues. Germline CDR1 is MGHDK and CDR2 is SYGVNS. The CDR3 loop reads CASSEPTRGRDTQYF. CDR3 DNA: TGTGCCAGCAGTGAACCCACCCGGGGGAGGGATACGCAGTATTTT.

This chain connects TRBV19 to TRBJ1-2, with 8 bases identical to TRBD1. The trim removed 1 base at V and 4 bases at J, leaving 5 bases unmatched. Germline values: CDR1 LNHDA, CDR2 SQIVND (reference sequence). The CDR3 spans 15 residues. The CDR3 loop reads CASSIAGTGPYGYTF. Written as DNA, the CDR3 is TGTGCCAGTAGTATAGCCGGGACAGGACCCTATGGCTACACCTTC.

The chain recombines TRBV6-6 with TRBJ2-7; 7 bases agree with TRBD2. Trimming took 2 bases from V and 0 from J; bases not matched to a gene: 7. The CDR3 totals 16 residues. CDR1 MNHNY and CDR2 SVGAGI come from the germline V gene (reference sequence). Here the CDR3 DNA reads TGTGCCAGCAGTTACCCCGCGGGAGACAGCTCCTACGAGCAGTACTTC. Protein product: CASSYPAGDSSYEQYF.

This clone was recorded once. V usage is TRBV12-3 or TRBV12-4 and J usage is TRBJ1-4, with D tentatively TRBD1 (5 bases). V was trimmed by 6 bases and J by 7 bases, leaving 12 bases between them. This CDR3 comprises 13 residues. The CDR3 here is CASRSGAGEKLFF. As DNA, the CDR3 is TGTGCCAGCAGAAGTGGGGCCGGTGAAAAACTGTTTTTT.

The rearrangement joins TRBV10-3 to TRBJ2-7; 12 bases match TRBD2. The J segment lost 0 bases and the V segment lost 3 bases, leaving 6 bases of the junction unmatched. CDR3 length equals 17 residues. Germline lookup yields CDR1 ENHRY and CDR2 SYGVKD. CDR3 amino acids: CAISDPGLAGFSYEQYF. In DNA form, the CDR3 reads TGTGCCATCAGTGACCCAGGACTAGCGGGGTTCTCCTACGAGCAGTACTTC.

The rearrangement joins TRBV24-1 to TRBJ2-1; tentative D call: TRBD2 (6 bases). V lost 4 bases, J lost 8 bases, and 20 bases lay in between. CDR1 is KGHDR and CDR2 is SFDVKD in the germline V gene. This CDR3 contains 16 residues. The CDR3 loop is CATSDRISEGLHEQFF. CDR3 coding DNA: TGTGCCACCAGTGACCGTATTTCGGAGGGGCTGCATGAGCAGTTCTTC.

The chain carries TRBV10-2 and TRBJ2-3; 7 bases are shared with TRBD1. From germline, CDR1 is WSHSY and CDR2 SAAADI. V lost 6 bases and J lost 0; bases outside the gene matches: 9. The length of the CDR3 is 16 residues. In DNA, the CDR3 is TGCGCCAGCAGCCAACTGGGACAGAGGAGCACAGATACGCAGTATTTT. It encodes CASSQLGQRSTDTQYF.

This chain links TRBV3-1 (or the pseudogene TRBV3-2) with TRBJ2-5, with a tentative D call TRBD1 (6 bases). The CDR3 is 15 amino acids. Trimming took 2 bases from V and 4 from J, leaving 14 bases between them. Germline V gives CDR1 LGHDT, CDR2 YNNKEL (reference sequence). CDR3 region: CASSQTGTTPETQYF. The CDR3 nucleotides are TGTGCCAGCAGCCAAACAGGGACAACTCCAGAGACCCAGTACTTC.

The chain links TRBV3-1 (or the pseudogene TRBV3-2) to TRBJ1-2; 10 nucleotides agree with TRBD1. Germline V gene data show CDR1 as LGHDT and CDR2 as YNNKEL (reference sequence). CDR3 size: 15 residues. V was clipped by 1 base and J by 5 bases; unmatched bases: 4. The CDR3 DNA reads TGTGCCAGCAGCCAAGGGACAGGGGGTTTGTATGGCTACACCTTC. Its translation: CASSQGTGGLYGYTF.

The chain joins TRBV27 to TRBJ1-2, with TRBD1 matching over 8 bases. Unmatched junction bases numbered 10, after V lost 6 bases and J lost 7 bases. The CDR3 is 14 residues long. In germline, CDR1 is MNHEY, CDR2 SMNVEV (reference sequence). The CDR3 loop reads CASSYDRGGSGYTF. The CDR3 DNA reads TGTGCCAGCAGCTACGACAGGGGTGGAAGTGGCTACACCTTC.

The V call is TRBV7-8, the J call TRBJ2-7; D unclear. This CDR3 contains 14 residues. The V gene lost 4 bases and the J gene lost 1 base, with 11 bases spanning the gap. CDR1 is SGHVS and CDR2 is FQNEAQ in the germline V gene. CDR3 sequence: CASSSKTRSYEQYF. The CDR3 region has the DNA TGTGCCAGCAGCTCTAAGACGCGGTCCTACGAGCAGTACTTC.

The chain employs TRBV29-1 and TRBJ1-5; D is perhaps TRBD1 (6 bases). Germline values: CDR1 SQVTM, CDR2 ANQGSEA. V lost 5 bases to trimming and J lost 3 bases, with 14 bases between them. This CDR3 comprises 14 residues. The CDR3 sequence: CSVSGDGVNQPQHF. CDR3 in DNA: TGCAGCGTTTCAGGGGACGGCGTCAATCAGCCCCAGCATTTT.

This chain links TRBV7-9 with TRBJ2-7; the D gene is possibly TRBD1 (8 bases). Trimming shortened V by 5 bases and J by 0 bases, and 11 bases separated the two germline ends. CDR1 is SEHNR and CDR2 is FQNEAQ in the germline V gene (reference sequence). The CDR3 sequence is 14 residues long. The CDR3 spells CASSTGGGSYEQYF. The CDR3 DNA sequence: TGTGCCAGCAGCACAGGGGGGGGCTCCTACGAGCAGTACTTC. Based on the CDR3 plus reference TRBV7-9 and TRBJ2-7, the full variable domain is DTGVSQNPRHKITKRGQNVTFRCDPISEHNRLYWYRQTLGQGPEFLTYFQNEAQLEKSRLLSDRFSAERPKGSFSTLEIQRTEQGDSAMYLCASSTGGGSYEQYFGPGTRLTVT.

The V gene is TRBV24-1, the J gene TRBJ2-5; a possible D gene is TRBD1 (6 bases). Trimming removed 2 bases from V and 5 bases from J, with 11 bases in between. This CDR3 is built from 14 residues. Germline loops: CDR1 KGHDR, CDR2 SFDVKD. For the CDR3, the DNA is TGTGCCACCAGTGATTCCCGGACAGCCGAGACCCAGTACTTC. Amino acids: CATSDSRTAETQYF.

The chain couples TRBV5-1 to TRBJ1-1; tentative D call: TRBD1 (5 bases). The V end was cut by 0 bases, the J end by 6 bases, with 9 bases between. The CDR3 runs 13 residues. Germline V gene data show CDR1 as SGHRS and CDR2 as YFSETQ. CDR3 sequence (DNA): TGCGCCAGCAGCTTGGGGGCAGGGTCTGAAGCTTTCTTT. Translated: CASSLGAGSEAFF.

The chain recombines TRBV19 with TRBJ2-1; D not certain. CDR1 and CDR2 (germline): LNHDA, SQIVND (reference sequence). The CDR3 runs to 16 residues. The V end lost 1 base, the J end lost 7 bases, and 17 bases lay between the germline ends. The CDR3 bases are TGTGCCAGTAGTATAGTTTTGCGACTGAGCCTAAATGAGCAGTTCTTC. The encoded protein is CASSIVLRLSLNEQFF.

The chain recombines TRBV10-2 with TRBJ1-1, with D possibly TRBD1 on 5 matching bases. CDR1 WSHSY and CDR2 SAAADI come from the germline V gene. Trimming removed 9 bases from V and 0 bases from J, with 20 bases in between. The CDR3 is 16 residues long. The CDR3 spells CASCLRRWGMNTEAFF. The CDR3 DNA is TGCGCCAGTTGCCTACGCCGATGGGGCATGAACACTGAAGCTTTCTTT.

J is TRBJ2-1 and V is TRBV6-5; 12 bases match TRBD2. V dropped 5 bases and J dropped 14; count of bases not matched to a gene: 10. The V gene's germline CDR1 is MNHEY and CDR2 SVGAGI. The CDR3 totals 14 residues. CDR3 protein: CASSTLAGGLEEFF. The CDR3 nucleotides are TGTGCCAGCAGTACGCTAGCGGGGGGGCTGGAGGAGTTCTTC.

V usage is TRBV6-6 and J usage is TRBJ1-1, with D possibly TRBD1 on 5 matching bases. Germline values: CDR1 MNHNY, CDR2 SVGAGI (reference sequence). CDR3 length equals 16 residues. V lost 6 bases and J lost 6, with 23 bases in between. The CDR3, as DNA: TGTGCCAGCAGCCCCCCTCGGGCAGGGCTAAGGGCTGAAGCTTTCTTT. The encoded protein is CASSPPRAGLRAEAFF.

The chain carries TRBV19 and TRBJ1-2; 10 nucleotides match TRBD1. From germline, CDR1 is LNHDA and CDR2 SQIVND (reference sequence). The CDR3 covers 17 residues. The junction had 18 bases not matched to a gene; V was cut back by 6 bases and J by 8 bases. The CDR3 is CASSMDRDRGRLVGYTF. The CDR3 nucleotides are TGTGCCAGTAGCATGGACCGGGACAGGGGAAGGCTTGTAGGCTACACCTTC.